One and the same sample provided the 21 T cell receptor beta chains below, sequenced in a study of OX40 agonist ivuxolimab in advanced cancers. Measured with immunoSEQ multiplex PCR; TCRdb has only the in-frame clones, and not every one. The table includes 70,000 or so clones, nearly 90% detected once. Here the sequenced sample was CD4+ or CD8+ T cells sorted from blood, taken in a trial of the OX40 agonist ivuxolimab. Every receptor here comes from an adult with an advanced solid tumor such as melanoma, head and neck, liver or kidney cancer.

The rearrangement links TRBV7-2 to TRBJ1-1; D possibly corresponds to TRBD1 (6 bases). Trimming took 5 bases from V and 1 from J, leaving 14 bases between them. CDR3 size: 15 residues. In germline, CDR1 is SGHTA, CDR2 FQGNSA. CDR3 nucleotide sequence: TGTGCCAGCAGCCCGACGACAGGCACGAACACTGAAGCTTTCTTT. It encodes CASSPTTGTNTEAFF. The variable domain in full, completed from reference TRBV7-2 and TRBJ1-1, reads GAGVSQSPSNKVTEKGKDVELRCDPISGHTALYWYRQSLGQGLEFLIYFQGNSAPDKSGLPSDRFSAERTGGSVSTLTIQRTQQEDSAVYLCASSPTTGTNTEAFFGQGTRLTVV.

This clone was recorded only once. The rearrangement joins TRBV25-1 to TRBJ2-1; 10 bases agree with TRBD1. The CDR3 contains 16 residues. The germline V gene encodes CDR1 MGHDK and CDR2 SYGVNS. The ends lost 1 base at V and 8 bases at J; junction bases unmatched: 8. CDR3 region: CASSEWGTGVLDEQFF. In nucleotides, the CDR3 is TGTGCCAGCAGTGAATGGGGGACAGGGGTCCTCGATGAGCAGTTCTTC.

The CDR3 DNA reads TGCGCCAGCAGCCAAGATCCACGGGGGGCTGGAAACACCATATATTTT. This codes for CASSQDPRGAGNTIYF. This chain uses TRBV4-1 with TRBJ1-3; D may be TRBD1 (5 bases). This CDR3 region has 16 residues. Germline loops: CDR1 MGHRA, CDR2 YSYEKL. The ends were cut back, 0 bases at V and 2 bases at J, with 11 bases in the middle.

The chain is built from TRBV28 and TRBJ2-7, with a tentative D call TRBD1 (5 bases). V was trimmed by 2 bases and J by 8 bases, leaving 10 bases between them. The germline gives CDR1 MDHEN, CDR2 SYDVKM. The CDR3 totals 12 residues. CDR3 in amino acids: CASSLTTAKQYF. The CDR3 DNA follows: TGTGCCAGCAGTTTAACGACAGCTAAGCAGTACTTC.

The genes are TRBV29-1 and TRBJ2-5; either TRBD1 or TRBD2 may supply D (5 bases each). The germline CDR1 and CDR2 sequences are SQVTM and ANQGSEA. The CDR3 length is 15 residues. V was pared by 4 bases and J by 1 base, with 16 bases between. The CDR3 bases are TGCAGCGTTGCCCCACGACCGGGACCCCAAGAGACCCAGTACTTC. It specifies CSVAPRPGPQETQYF.

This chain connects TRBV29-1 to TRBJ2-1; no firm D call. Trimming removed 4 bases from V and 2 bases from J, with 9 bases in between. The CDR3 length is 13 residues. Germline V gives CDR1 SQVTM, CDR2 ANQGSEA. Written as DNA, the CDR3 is TGCAGCGTTGGCTATGGGGCCTACAATGAGCAGTTCTTC. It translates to CSVGYGAYNEQFF.

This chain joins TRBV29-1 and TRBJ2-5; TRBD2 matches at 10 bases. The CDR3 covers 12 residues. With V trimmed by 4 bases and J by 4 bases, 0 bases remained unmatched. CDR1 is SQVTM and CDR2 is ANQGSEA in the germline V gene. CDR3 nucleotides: TGCAGCGTTGGGACTAGCGGAGAGACCCAGTACTTC. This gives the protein CSVGTSGETQYF. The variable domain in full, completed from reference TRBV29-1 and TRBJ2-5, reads SAVISQKPSRDICQRGTSLTIQCQVDSQVTMMFWYRQQPGQSLTLIATANQGSEATYESGFVIDKFPISRPNLTFSTLTVSNMSPEDSSIYLCSVGTSGETQYFGPGTRLLVL.

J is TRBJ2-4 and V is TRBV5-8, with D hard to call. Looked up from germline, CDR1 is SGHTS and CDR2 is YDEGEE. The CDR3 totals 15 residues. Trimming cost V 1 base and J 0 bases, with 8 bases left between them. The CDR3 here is CASSLRVLAKNIQYF. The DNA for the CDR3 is TGTGCCAGCAGCTTGCGTGTCCTAGCCAAAAACATTCAGTACTTC.

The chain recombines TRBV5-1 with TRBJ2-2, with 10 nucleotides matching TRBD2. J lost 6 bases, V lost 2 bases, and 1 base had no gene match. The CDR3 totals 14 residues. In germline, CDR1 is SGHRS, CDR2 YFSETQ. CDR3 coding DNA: TGCGCCAGCAGCTTTACTAGCGGGGCCGGGGAGCTGTTTTTT. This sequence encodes CASSFTSGAGELFF.

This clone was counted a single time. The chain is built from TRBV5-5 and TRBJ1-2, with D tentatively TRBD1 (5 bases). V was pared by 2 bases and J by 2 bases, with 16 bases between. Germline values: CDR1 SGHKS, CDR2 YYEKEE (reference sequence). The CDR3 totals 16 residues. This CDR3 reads CASSFSGSGVNYGYTF. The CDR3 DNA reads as TGTGCCAGCAGCTTTTCAGGGTCGGGGGTAAACTATGGCTACACCTTC. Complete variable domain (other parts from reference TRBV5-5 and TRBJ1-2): DAGVTQSPTHLIKTRGQQVTLRCSPISGHKSVSWYQQVLGQGPQFIFQYYEKEERGRGNFPDRFSARQFPNYSSELNVNALLLGDSALYLCASSFSGSGVNYGYTFGSGTRLTVV.

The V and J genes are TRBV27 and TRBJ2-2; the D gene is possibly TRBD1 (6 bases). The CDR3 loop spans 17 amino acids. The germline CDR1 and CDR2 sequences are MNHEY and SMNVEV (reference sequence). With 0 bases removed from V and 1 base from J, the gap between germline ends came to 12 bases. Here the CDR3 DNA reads TGTGCCAGCAGTTTATCGATGGGACACATGAACACCGGGGAGCTGTTTTTT. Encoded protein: CASSLSMGHMNTGELFF.

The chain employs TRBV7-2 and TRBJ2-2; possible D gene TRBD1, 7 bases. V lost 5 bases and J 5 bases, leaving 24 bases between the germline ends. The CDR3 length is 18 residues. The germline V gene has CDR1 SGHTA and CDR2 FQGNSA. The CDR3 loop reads CASSARWRGQSITGELFF. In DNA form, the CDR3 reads TGTGCCAGCAGCGCCCGCTGGAGGGGACAGAGCATAACCGGGGAGCTGTTTTTT.

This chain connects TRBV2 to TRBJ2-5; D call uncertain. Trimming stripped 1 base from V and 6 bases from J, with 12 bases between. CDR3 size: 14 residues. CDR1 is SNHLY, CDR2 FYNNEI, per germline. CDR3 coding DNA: TGTGCCAGCAGTGAAGTCGGCGGCCCTCAGACCCAGTACTTC. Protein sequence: CASSEVGGPQTQYF.

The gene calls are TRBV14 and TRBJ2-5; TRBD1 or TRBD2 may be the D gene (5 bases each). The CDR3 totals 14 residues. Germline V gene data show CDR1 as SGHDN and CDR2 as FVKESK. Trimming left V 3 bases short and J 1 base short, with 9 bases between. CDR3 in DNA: TGTGCCAGCAGCCAGGCCGGGGCCCAAGAGACCCAGTACTTC. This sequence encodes CASSQAGAQETQYF.

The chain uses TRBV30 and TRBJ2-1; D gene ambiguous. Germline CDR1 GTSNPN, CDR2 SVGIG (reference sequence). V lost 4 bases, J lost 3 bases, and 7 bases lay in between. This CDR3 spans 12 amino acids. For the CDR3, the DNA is TGTGCCTGGATGGGTCTCTACAATGAGCAGTTCTTC. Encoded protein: CAWMGLYNEQFF. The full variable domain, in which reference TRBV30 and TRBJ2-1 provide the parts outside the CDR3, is SQTIHQWPATLVQPVGSPLSLECTVEGTSNPNLYWYRQAAGRGLQLLFYSVGIGQISSEVPQNLSASRPQDRQFILSSKKLLLSDSGFYLCAWMGLYNEQFFGPGTRLTVL.

Written as DNA, the CDR3 is TGTGCCAGCAGCTGGTCGGGATCAGATTTTGATACGCAGTATTTT. Its translation: CASSWSGSDFDTQYF. The chain is built from TRBV7-2 and TRBJ2-3; D may be TRBD2 (5 bases). Trimming took off 4 bases at V and 6 bases at J, with 17 bases between the two ends. Germline loops: CDR1 SGHTA, CDR2 FQGNSA. This CDR3 has 15 amino acids.

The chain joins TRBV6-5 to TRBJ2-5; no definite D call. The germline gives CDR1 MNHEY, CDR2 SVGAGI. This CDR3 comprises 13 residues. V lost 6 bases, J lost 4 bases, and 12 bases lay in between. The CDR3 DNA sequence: TGTGCCAGCAGGCCAGAACATAGAGAGACCCAGTACTTC. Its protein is CASRPEHRETQYF.

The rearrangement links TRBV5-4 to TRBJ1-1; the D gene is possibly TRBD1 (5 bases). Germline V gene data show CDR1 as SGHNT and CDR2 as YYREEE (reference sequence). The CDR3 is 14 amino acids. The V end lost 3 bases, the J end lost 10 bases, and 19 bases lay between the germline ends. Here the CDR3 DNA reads TGTGCCAGCAGCTCGGAAGGGGTGGGGTTCGGAGCTTTCTTT. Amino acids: CASSSEGVGFGAFF. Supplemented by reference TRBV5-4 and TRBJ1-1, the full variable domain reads ETGVTQSPTHLIKTRGQQVTLRCSSQSGHNTVSWYQQALGQGPQFIFQYYREEENGRGNFPPRFSGLQFPNYSSELNVNALELDDSALYLCASSSEGVGFGAFFGQGTRLTVV.

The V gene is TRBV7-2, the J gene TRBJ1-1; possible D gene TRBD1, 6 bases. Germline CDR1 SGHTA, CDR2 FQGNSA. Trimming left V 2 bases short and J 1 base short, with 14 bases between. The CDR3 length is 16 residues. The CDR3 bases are TGTGCCAGCAGCTTATTCCCAGGGGAGGAGAACACTGAAGCTTTCTTT. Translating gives CASSLFPGEENTEAFF.

CDR3 bases: TGTGCCAGCAGCTTAGTCTCAAGTCAGGCAGGCTACGAGCAGTACTTC. It codes for CASSLVSSQAGYEQYF. The V and J genes are TRBV11-2 and TRBJ2-7; D is unclear. The CDR3 sequence is 16 residues long. CDR1 SGHAT and CDR2 FQNNGV come from the germline V gene. V lost 1 base and J 3 bases, leaving 16 bases between the germline ends. Filled out from reference TRBV11-2 and TRBJ2-7, the complete variable domain reads EAGVAQSPRYKIIEKRQSVAFWCNPISGHATLYWYQQILGQGPKLLIQFQNNGVVDDSQLPKDRFSAERLKGVDSTLKIQPAKLEDSAVYLCASSLVSSQAGYEQYFGPGTRLTVT.

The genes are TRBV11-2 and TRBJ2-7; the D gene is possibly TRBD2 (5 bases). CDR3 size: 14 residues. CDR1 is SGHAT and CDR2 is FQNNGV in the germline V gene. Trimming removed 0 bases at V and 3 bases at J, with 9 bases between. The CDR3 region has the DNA TGTGCCAGCAGCTTAGACACTAGTTTCTACGAGCAGTACTTC. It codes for CASSLDTSFYEQYF.